This TCR beta chain was identified during a study of response to subunit inactivated influenza vaccine. Findings and limits, study-wide: Each seasonal influenza vaccination, the authors suggested, recruits few new T cells.

V was shortened by 6 bases and J by 2 bases, with 16 bases between the two germline ends. From germline, CDR1 is SQVTM and CDR2 ANQGSEA. The CDR3 contains 15 residues. From the RT-PCR reads, TCRdb called clonotypes with MiXCR, one entry per CDR3 protein. The data show over 750,000 distinct CDR3 sequences, 21% seen once. Comments on this clonotype: What it binds is not known.

V gene TRBV29-1 combines with J gene TRBJ2-2, with a tentative D call TRBD2 (6 bases). This material consisted of PBMCs from blood, taken approximately 5 days after vaccination. The sequence was obtained from a man in his fifties who received an inactivated influenza vaccine. The CDR3 coding sequence is TGCAGCGTGGGGGGTCATCAGGCCAACACCGGGGAGCTGTTTTTT. This codes for CSVGGHQANTGELFF.